This T cell receptor beta chain emerged from a study of T cells in Graves' hyperthyroidism and ophthalmopathy. Study-wide results and caveats: Ophthalmopathy onset followed model prediction by a median roughly 6 months.

The TCR beta CDR3 regions underwent amplification using RNA transcripts as the source. First-round RT-PCR with HTBI primers amplified the TCR CDR3 region. TCRdb independently ran MiXCR on the multiplex PCR reads; one entry per CDR3 protein. The data contain around 610,000 distinct CDR3 sequences, approximately 15% of them singletons. After removal of 2 bases from V and 3 bases from J, the junction contained 9 bases not matched to a gene. Germline values: CDR1 SNHLY, CDR2 FYNNEI. The CDR3 covers 16 residues. This clonotype was seen repeatedly, ten times or more. Its antigen is undetermined. Based on clinical symptoms, serum thyroxine and TRAb, thyroid ultrasound and orbital computed tomography, diagnoses were reached.

The source is a woman aged 40 to 50 with Graves' ophthalmopathy. The chain combines TRBV2 with TRBJ2-7, with 8 bases that match TRBD1. The specimen sequenced was blood. CDR3 sequence reads: CASSENAGTGYYEQYF. In DNA, the CDR3 is TGTGCCAGCAGTGAAAATGCCGGGACAGGATACTACGAGCAGTACTTC.